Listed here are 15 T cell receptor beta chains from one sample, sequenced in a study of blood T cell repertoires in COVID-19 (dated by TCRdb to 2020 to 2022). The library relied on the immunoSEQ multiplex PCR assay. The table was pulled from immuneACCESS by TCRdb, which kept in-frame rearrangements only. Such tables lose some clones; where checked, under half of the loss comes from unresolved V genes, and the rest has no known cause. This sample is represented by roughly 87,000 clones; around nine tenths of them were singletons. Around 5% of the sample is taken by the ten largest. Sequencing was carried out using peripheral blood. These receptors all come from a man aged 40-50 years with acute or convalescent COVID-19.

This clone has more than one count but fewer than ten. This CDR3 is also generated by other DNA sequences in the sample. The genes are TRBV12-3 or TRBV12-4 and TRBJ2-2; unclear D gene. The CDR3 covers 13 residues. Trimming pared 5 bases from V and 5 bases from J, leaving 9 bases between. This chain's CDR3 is CASSPRLTGELFF. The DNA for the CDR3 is TGTGCCAGCAGTCCCCGACTTACCGGGGAGCTGTTTTTT.

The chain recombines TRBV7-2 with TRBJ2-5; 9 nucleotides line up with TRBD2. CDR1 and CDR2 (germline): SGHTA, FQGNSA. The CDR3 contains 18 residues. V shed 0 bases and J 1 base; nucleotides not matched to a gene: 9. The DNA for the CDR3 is TGTGCCAGCAGCTTAGCGGCTAGCGGGACGACCGGCCAAGAGACCCAGTACTTC. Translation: CASSLAASGTTGQETQYF.

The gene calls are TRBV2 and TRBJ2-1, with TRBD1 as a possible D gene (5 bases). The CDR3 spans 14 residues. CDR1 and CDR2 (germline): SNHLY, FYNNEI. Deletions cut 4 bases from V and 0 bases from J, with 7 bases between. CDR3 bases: TGTGCCAGCAGTGTTCAGGGCTCCTACAATGAGCAGTTCTTC. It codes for CASSVQGSYNEQFF.

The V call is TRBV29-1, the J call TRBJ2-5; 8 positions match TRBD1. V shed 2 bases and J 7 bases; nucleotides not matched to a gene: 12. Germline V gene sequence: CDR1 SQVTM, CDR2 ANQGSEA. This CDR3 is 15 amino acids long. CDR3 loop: CSVERDRTSGGTQYF. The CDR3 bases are TGCAGCGTTGAAAGGGACAGGACGTCTGGGGGGACCCAGTACTTC.

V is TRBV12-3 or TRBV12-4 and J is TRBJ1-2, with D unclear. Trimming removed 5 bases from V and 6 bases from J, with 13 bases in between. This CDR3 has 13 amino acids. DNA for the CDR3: TGTGCCAGCAGTCCCTCATTAGGAGATGGCTACACCTTC. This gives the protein CASSPSLGDGYTF.

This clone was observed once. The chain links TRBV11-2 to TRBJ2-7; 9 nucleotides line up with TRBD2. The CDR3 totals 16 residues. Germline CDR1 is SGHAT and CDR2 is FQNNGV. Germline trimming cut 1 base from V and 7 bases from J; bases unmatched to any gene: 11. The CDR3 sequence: CASSLAAPGLASEQYF. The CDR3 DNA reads TGTGCCAGCAGCTTAGCCGCACCTGGACTAGCGAGTGAGCAGTACTTC.

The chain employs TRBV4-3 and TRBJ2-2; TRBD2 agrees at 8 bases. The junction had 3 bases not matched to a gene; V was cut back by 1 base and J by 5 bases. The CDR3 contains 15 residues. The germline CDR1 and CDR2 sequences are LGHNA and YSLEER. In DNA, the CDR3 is TGCGCCAGCAGCCAAGCGGGGGGGACTACCGGGGAGCTGTTTTTT. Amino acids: CASSQAGGTTGELFF.

CDR3 region: CASSEAPGETQYF. DNA for the CDR3: TGTGCCAGCAGTGAAGCGCCCGGGGAGACCCAGTACTTC. The chain couples TRBV6-1 to TRBJ2-5, with D unclear. The CDR3 is made up of 13 amino acids. Germline CDR1 and CDR2: MNHNS and SASEGT. The V end lost 0 bases, the J end lost 5 bases, and 7 bases lay between the germline ends.

CDR3 in amino acids: CASGPGTEETQYF. Written as DNA, the CDR3 is TGTGCTAGTGGCCCTGGGACAGAAGAGACCCAGTACTTC. This chain connects TRBV12-5 to TRBJ2-5, with TRBD1 matching over 7 bases. Trimming at V came to 6 bases and at J to 3 bases, leaving 4 bases not matched to a gene. Germline lookup yields CDR1 LGHNT and CDR2 FRNRAP. The CDR3 extends over 13 amino acids. Combining the CDR3 with reference TRBV12-5 and TRBJ2-5 gives the whole variable domain DARVTQTPRHKVTEMGQEVTMRCQPILGHNTVFWYRQTMMQGLELLAYFRNRAPLDDSGMPKDRFSAEMPDATLATLKIQPSEPRDSAVYFCASGPGTEETQYFGPGTRLLVL.

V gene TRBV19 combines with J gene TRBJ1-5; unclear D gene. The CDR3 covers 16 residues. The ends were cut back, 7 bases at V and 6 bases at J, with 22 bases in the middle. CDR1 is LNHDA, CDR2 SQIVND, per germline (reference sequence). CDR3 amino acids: CASIRDTTLGSQPQHF. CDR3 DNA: TGTGCCAGTATCCGAGACACCACGTTGGGGAGTCAGCCCCAGCATTTT. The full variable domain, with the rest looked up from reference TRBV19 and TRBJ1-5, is DGGITQSPKYLFRKEGQNVTLSCEQNLNHDAMYWYRQDPGQGLRLIYYSQIVNDFQKGDIAEGYSVSREKKESFPLTVTSAQKNPTAFYLCASIRDTTLGSQPQHFGDGTRLSIL.

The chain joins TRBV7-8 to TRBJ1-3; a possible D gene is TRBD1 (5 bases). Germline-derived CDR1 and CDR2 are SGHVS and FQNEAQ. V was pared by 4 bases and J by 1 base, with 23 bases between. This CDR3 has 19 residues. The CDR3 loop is CASSSTGTNVLGSGNTIYF. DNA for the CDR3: TGTGCCAGCAGCTCAACGGGGACTAACGTACTAGGATCTGGAAACACCATATATTTT.

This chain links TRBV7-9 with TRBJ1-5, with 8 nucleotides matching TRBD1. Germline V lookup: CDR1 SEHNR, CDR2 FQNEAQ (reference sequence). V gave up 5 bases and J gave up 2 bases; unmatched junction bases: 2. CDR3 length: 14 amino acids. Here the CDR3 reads CASSQTGGNQPQHF. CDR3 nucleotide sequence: TGTGCCAGCAGCCAGACAGGGGGCAATCAGCCCCAGCATTTT.

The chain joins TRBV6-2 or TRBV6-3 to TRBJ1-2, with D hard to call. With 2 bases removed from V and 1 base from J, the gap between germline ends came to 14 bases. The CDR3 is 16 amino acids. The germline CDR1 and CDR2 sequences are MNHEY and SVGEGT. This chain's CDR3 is CASSYRGAVGNYGYTF. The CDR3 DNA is TGTGCCAGCAGTTACCGCGGTGCAGTGGGTAACTATGGCTACACCTTC.

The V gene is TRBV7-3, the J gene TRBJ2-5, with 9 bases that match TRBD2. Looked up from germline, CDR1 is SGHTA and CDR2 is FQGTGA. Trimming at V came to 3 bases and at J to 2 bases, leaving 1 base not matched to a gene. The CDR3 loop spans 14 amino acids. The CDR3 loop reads CASSFLAGQETQYF. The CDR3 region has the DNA TGTGCCAGCAGCTTTCTAGCGGGACAAGAGACCCAGTACTTC.

Written as DNA, the CDR3 is TGTGCCAGTAGTAGGCTAGCGGACTACGAGCAGTACTTC. Translation gives CASSRLADYEQYF. The chain employs TRBV19 and TRBJ2-7; TRBD2 matches 7 bases. Germline V gives CDR1 LNHDA, CDR2 SQIVND (reference sequence). This CDR3 has 13 amino acids. With V trimmed by 4 bases and J by 3 bases, 3 bases remained unmatched.